Here is one T cell receptor beta chain with its context. Its antigen is currently unknown. The sample belongs to a study of blood T cells in healthy people across ages. A J-beta primer mix and a sample-barcoded 5' primer were used in a second PCR of about 7 to 12 cycles. Each CDR3 protein is one row after TCRdb ran MiXCR on the 5' RACE reads. The table shows fewer than 1,200,000 distinct CDR3 sequences, with roughly 24% occurring only once. CDR1 SQVTM and CDR2 ANQGSEA come from the germline V gene. Trimming shortened V by 4 bases and J by 2 bases, and 7 bases separated the two germline ends. There are 12 residues in the CDR3. General study findings and limits: Unsorted PBMCs ruled out conclusive naive versus antigen-experienced comparison. The unknown donor CMV status may have confounded expanded clonotype changes.

These same records also appear under a second study, on T cells of mothers and their children. Per that paper: According to the study, all extracted RNA entered cDNA synthesis at roughly 1.5 ug per 15 ul.

The V and J genes are TRBV29-1 and TRBJ2-3; either TRBD1 or TRBD2 may fit D (5 bases each). This TCR came from a girl aged 2 to 10 in good health. Sequences were obtained from blood. The CDR3 loop is CSVGDLTDTQYF. The CDR3 nucleotides read TGCAGCGTTGGGGACCTCACAGATACGCAGTATTTT.